These T cell receptor beta chains were read from a single sample in a study of blood T cells in healthy people across ages. TCRdb itself ran the 5' RACE reads through MiXCR, one entry per CDR3 protein. In the table there are around 1.1 million distinct CDR3 sequences, under 40% of which are singletons. Specimen: blood. These TCRs come from a man in his late teens or twenties in good health. CDR3s include the opening cysteine and the closing phenylalanine or tryptophan. D genes are given only for firm matches. The size of a clone is reported for some rows only, either as once, few or many, or as a class for expanded clones.

J: TRBJ1-2
V: TRBV6-5
D: TRBD1
size: few
CDR3: CASSTGQGVGYGYTF
DNA: TGTGCCAGCAGTACCGGACAGGGCGTTGGCTATGGCTACACCTTC

J: TRBJ2-3
V: TRBV10-3
D: TRBD2
size: few
CDR3: CAITGLAGSDTQYF
DNA: TGTGCCATCACTGGACTAGCGGGATCAGATACGCAGTATTTT

J: TRBJ2-3
V: TRBV27
D: .
size: .
CDR3: CASSFEGTSPSDTQYF
DNA: TGTGCCAGCAGTTTCGAGGGGACTTCCCCGTCAGATACGCAGTATTTT

J: TRBJ1-6
V: TRBV20-1
D: .
size: many
CDR3: CSAYTGSSPLHF
DNA: TGCAGTGCTTACACAGGGAGTTCACCCCTCCACTTT

J: TRBJ2-3
V: TRBV27
D: TRBD1
size: .
CDR3: CASSRDRITDTQYF
DNA: TGTGCCAGCAGCCGGGACAGAATAACAGATACGCAGTATTTT

J: TRBJ1-2
V: TRBV27
D: .
size: .
CDR3: CASSPAVEPRPTF
DNA: TGTGCCAGCAGTCCAGCAGTTGAGCCCCGTCCCACCTTC

J: TRBJ1-1
V: TRBV20-1
D: .
size: few
CDR3: CSASGTSNTEAFF
DNA: TGCAGTGCTAGTGGGACATCGAACACTGAAGCTTTCTTT

J: TRBJ2-1
V: TRBV12-3/TRBV12-4
D: TRBD1
size: .
CDR3: CASSRTGADEQFF
DNA: TGTGCCAGCAGTAGGACAGGGGCAGATGAGCAGTTCTTC

J: TRBJ1-2
V: TRBV4-3
D: TRBD1
size: few
CDR3: CASSQGFGTDAGYGYTF
DNA: TGCGCCAGCAGCCAAGGTTTCGGGACAGATGCTGGCTATGGCTACACCTTC

J: TRBJ1-2
V: TRBV14
D: .
size: .
CDR3: CASSQDTGFGYTF
DNA: TGTGCCAGCAGCCAAGATACAGGTTTCGGCTACACCTTC

J: TRBJ2-1
V: TRBV6-2/TRBV6-3
D: TRBD2
size: once
CDR3: CASRQPLAGGIYEQFF
DNA: TGTGCCAGCAGACAGCCATTAGCGGGGGGGATCTATGAGCAGTTCTTC

J: TRBJ1-2
V: TRBV6-7
D: .
size: .
CDR3: CARVRNDGYTF
DNA: TGTGCCCGTGTCCGGAACGATGGCTACACCTTC

J: TRBJ1-5
V: TRBV18
D: TRBD1
size: .
CDR3: CASSPGTGERSNQPQHF
DNA: TGTGCCAGCTCACCAGGGACAGGGGAGCGTAGCAATCAGCCCCAGCATTTT

J: TRBJ1-6
V: TRBV7-2
D: .
size: few
CDR3: CASSSRRQDANSPLHF
DNA: TGTGCCAGCAGCTCCAGGAGACAGGACGCTAATTCACCCCTCCACTTT

J: TRBJ1-6
V: TRBV3-1
D: TRBD1
size: few
CDR3: CASSQPGQRDSPLHF
DNA: TGTGCCAGCAGCCAACCGGGACAGAGGGATTCACCCCTCCACTTT

J: TRBJ1-1
V: TRBV4-1
D: .
size: .
CDR3: CASSQVQPQGHTEAFF
DNA: TGCGCCAGCAGCCAAGTTCAACCACAGGGTCACACTGAAGCTTTCTTT

J: TRBJ1-1
V: TRBV27
D: .
size: .
CDR3: CASSVQGSITEAFF
DNA: TGTGCCAGCAGTGTGCAGGGATCGATTACTGAAGCTTTCTTT

J: TRBJ2-1
V: TRBV24-1
D: TRBD1
size: .
CDR3: CATSYVQGARYEQFF
DNA: TGTGCCACCAGTTATGTACAGGGGGCGCGGTATGAGCAGTTCTTC

J: TRBJ1-1
V: TRBV12-3/TRBV12-4
D: TRBD1
size: .
CDR3: CASSPVQGTTAFF
DNA: TGTGCCAGCAGTCCCGTACAGGGGACGACGGCTTTCTTT

J: TRBJ1-1
V: TRBV29-1
D: .
size: .
CDR3: CSVDSGLLNTEAFF
DNA: TGCAGCGTTGATTCGGGGCTGCTGAACACTGAAGCTTTCTTT

J: TRBJ2-5
V: TRBV7-7
D: .
size: .
CDR3: CASSKNPGHQETQYF
DNA: TGTGCCAGCAGCAAAAATCCGGGACACCAAGAGACCCAGTACTTC

J: TRBJ2-1
V: TRBV20-1
D: TRBD2
size: .
CDR3: CSARVEGLAGFSSSYNEQFF
DNA: TGCAGTGCTAGAGTGGAGGGACTAGCGGGTTTTTCGAGCTCCTACAATGAGCAGTTCTTC

J: TRBJ1-2
V: TRBV4-3
D: .
size: .
CDR3: CASSHDVTGQNYGYTF
DNA: TGCGCCAGCAGCCATGATGTGACCGGGCAGAACTATGGCTACACCTTC

J: TRBJ2-3
V: TRBV7-2
D: .
size: few
CDR3: CASSLGTGTQYF
DNA: TGTGCCAGCAGCTTAGGTACCGGGACGCAGTATTTT

J: TRBJ1-1
V: TRBV29-1
D: .
size: once
CDR3: CSVGHNTEAFF
DNA: TGCAGCGTCGGACATAACACTGAAGCTTTCTTT

J: TRBJ2-3
V: TRBV14
D: TRBD1
size: few
CDR3: CASSLNRGYTDTQYF
DNA: TGTGCCAGCAGCCTTAACAGGGGGTACACAGATACGCAGTATTTT

J: TRBJ2-7
V: TRBV6-2/TRBV6-3
D: .
size: few
CDR3: CASSYGDPSYEQYF
DNA: TGTGCCAGCAGTTACGGGGACCCTTCCTACGAGCAGTACTTC